This TCR beta chain was sequenced in a study of monozygotic twins with inflammatory bowel disease. With the 5' RACE reads reprocessed, TCRdb shows one record per CDR3 protein and no DNA. The sample table includes about 380,000 distinct CDR3 sequences. Blood, 2 to 2.5 ml, was drawn per donor. Germline V gene data show CDR1 as SGHRS and CDR2 as YFSETQ. This CDR3 spans 19 amino acids. The J gene is TRBJ1-1, the V gene TRBV5-1; TCRdb outputs TRBD1, but without DNA this stays unchecked. The sequence was obtained from a human donor with ulcerative colitis or Crohn's disease, or a healthy co-twin of an affected twin (not recorded which). Sequencing was carried out using blood. The CDR3 here is CASSPRLRTGEMRNTEAFF. Full variable domain (remainder filled in from reference TRBV5-1 and TRBJ1-1): KAGVTQTPRYLIKTRGQQVTLSCSPISGHRSVSWYQQTPGQGLQFLFEYFSETQRNKGNFPGRFSGRQFSNSRSEMNVSTLELGDSALYLCASSPRLRTGEMRNTEAFFGQGTRLTVV.